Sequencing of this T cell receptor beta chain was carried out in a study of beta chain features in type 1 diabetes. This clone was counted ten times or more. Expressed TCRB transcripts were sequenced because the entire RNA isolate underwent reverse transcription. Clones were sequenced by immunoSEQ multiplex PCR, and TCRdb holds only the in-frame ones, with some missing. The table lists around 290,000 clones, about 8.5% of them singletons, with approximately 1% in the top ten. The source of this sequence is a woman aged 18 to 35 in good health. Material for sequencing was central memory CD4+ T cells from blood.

CDR3 protein: CASSTGGYGYTF. The CDR3 bases are TGTGCCAGCAGTACAGGGGGCTATGGCTACACCTTC. This chain links TRBV2 with TRBJ1-2; TRBD1 matches at 8 bases. In germline, CDR1 is SNHLY, CDR2 FYNNEI. V lost 5 bases and J lost 4; bases outside the gene matches: 0. The CDR3 has 12 residues.